A selection of T cell receptor beta chains follows, all from one sample in a study of CD8 T cells in ankylosing spondylitis. TCRdb reprocessed the 5' RACE reads via MiXCR and lists one record per CDR3 protein. The sample includes a few hundred thousand distinct CDR3 sequences, under 20% of them seen just once. What was sequenced was blood, either unsorted or a sorted T cell fraction (not recorded which). The receptors were gathered from a male donor with ankylosing spondylitis or in good health (not recorded which). CDR3s include the opening cysteine and the closing phenylalanine or tryptophan. A D gene is named only where the DNA matches it firmly. Clone sizes are given selectively: once, few, many, or a class where the clone is expanded.

clone size	V gene	CDR3 length	J gene	D gene	CDR3 DNA	CDR3 protein
NA	TRBV15	17	TRBJ1-3	NA	TGTGCCACCAGCAGGGAAGATAGGGGGGAATGGGGAAACACCATATATTTT	CATSREDRGEWGNTIYF
many	TRBV5-1	15	TRBJ1-1	NA	TGCGCCAGCAGCGGGGGTGAGGGTGTGAACACTGAAGCTTTCTTT	CASSGGEGVNTEAFF
few	TRBV18	13	TRBJ2-1	NA	TGTGCCAGCTCACTCCTTAGCTCTGGTGAGCAGTTCTTC	CASSLLSSGEQFF
few	TRBV12-3/TRBV12-4	16	TRBJ2-1	TRBD2	TGTGCCAGCGTAGAGCCTAGCGGGAACCATTGGGATGAGCAGTTCTTC	CASVEPSGNHWDEQFF
few	TRBV10-2	14	TRBJ2-1	TRBD1	TGCGCCAGCGGATGGACAGGGGATAACAATGAGCAGTTCTTC	CASGWTGDNNEQFF
NA	TRBV29-1	11	TRBJ2-7	NA	TGCAGCGTCCTCAGACCCTACGAGCAGTACTTC	CSVLRPYEQYF
NA	TRBV15	16	TRBJ1-6	NA	TGTGCCACCAGCAGAGATCAACCGGTCTATAATTCACCCCTCCACTTT	CATSRDQPVYNSPLHF
few	TRBV7-2	15	TRBJ2-7	TRBD1	TGTGCCAGCAGCTATCCAGGGGGACAGATCTACGAGCAGTACTTC	CASSYPGGQIYEQYF
few	TRBV9	13	TRBJ1-2	NA	TGTGCCAGCAGCGCGGGACAATTCTATGGCTACACCTTC	CASSAGQFYGYTF
NA	TRBV29-1	13	TRBJ2-7	NA	TGCAGCGTTAAAGGCCAGAGCTCCTACGAGCAGTACTTC	CSVKGQSSYEQYF
few	TRBV7-9	17	TRBJ2-7	TRBD2	TGTGCCAGCAGCTTAGCGGGGGGCGGGAGGAGCTCCTACGAGCAGTACTTC	CASSLAGGGRSSYEQYF
few	TRBV29-1	14	TRBJ2-1	TRBD1	TGCAGCGCAGACCGGGACAGGGGGAACAATGAGCAGTTCTTC	CSADRDRGNNEQFF
NA	TRBV7-3	18	TRBJ2-3	TRBD2	TGTGCCAGCAGTCGACTTGGAGGCATAGCGGGAGGGACAGATACGCAGTATTTT	CASSRLGGIAGGTDTQYF
many	TRBV12-3/TRBV12-4	15	TRBJ2-3	NA	TGTGCCAGCAGTTTAATGGCTAGCGGCACAGATACGCAGTATTTT	CASSLMASGTDTQYF
few	TRBV7-9	14	TRBJ1-2	NA	TGTGCCAGCAGCTTTTCCGGAGACAACTATGGCTACACCTTC	CASSFSGDNYGYTF
NA	TRBV9	16	TRBJ2-7	NA	TGTGCCAGCAGCGTCCCCTTCCCGGGACAAGACTACGAGCAGTACTTC	CASSVPFPGQDYEQYF
NA	TRBV4-3	18	TRBJ1-5	TRBD1	TGCGCCAGCAGCCAAGGGACAGGGGGCCTTCTGAGCAATCAGCCCCAGCATTTT	CASSQGTGGLLSNQPQHF
few	TRBV7-9	16	TRBJ2-5	NA	TGTGCCAGCAGCCTCGGGATTGGACTACCAATAGAGACCCAGTACTTC	CASSLGIGLPIETQYF
NA	TRBV18	16	TRBJ1-2	TRBD1	TGTGCCAGCTCACCAGACCGGGACAGTACTAACTATGGCTACACCTTC	CASSPDRDSTNYGYTF
NA	TRBV28	16	TRBJ2-5	TRBD1	TGTGCCAGCAGTTTAACAGACAGGGATGGCGCACAGACCCAGTACTTC	CASSLTDRDGAQTQYF
NA	TRBV2	13	TRBJ1-1	TRBD1	TGTGCCAGCAGCAACAGGGGAAGTGATCAAGCTTTCTTT	CASSNRGSDQAFF
few	TRBV12-3/TRBV12-4	14	TRBJ2-5	NA	TGTGCCAGCACTAACCCCGGGGCCCTAGGGACCCAGTACTTC	CASTNPGALGTQYF
NA	TRBV20-1	16	TRBJ2-7	TRBD1	TGCAGTGCTAGAGCTATATTCGCAGGGGGTCCCAACGAGCAGTACTTC	CSARAIFAGGPNEQYF
few	TRBV15	12	TRBJ1-5	NA	TGTGCCACCAGCACCGAAGGTGGGCCCCAGCATTTT	CATSTEGGPQHF
NA	TRBV7-8	14	TRBJ1-1	NA	TGTGCCAGCAGCTTCCATGGAGGTTTCGCTGAAGCTTTCTTT	CASSFHGGFAEAFF
many	TRBV5-6	14	TRBJ1-5	NA	TGTGCCAGCAGCACCAGGATTAGCAATCAGCCCCAGCATTTT	CASSTRISNQPQHF
many	TRBV9	15	TRBJ1-1	NA	TGTGCCAGCAGCGTAGGAGACCAGGGGTGGACTGAAGCTTTCTTT	CASSVGDQGWTEAFF
NA	TRBV29-1	15	TRBJ2-3	NA	TGCAGCGTTGTCGCAGCCTCGAAGGGCACAGATACGCAGTATTTT	CSVVAASKGTDTQYF
NA	TRBV9	14	TRBJ2-1	NA	TGTGCCAGCAGCGTAGGAGGGAGTAGTAGTGAGCAGTTCTTC	CASSVGGSSSEQFF
many	TRBV27	17	TRBJ2-3	NA	TGTGCCAGCAGTTTATCGGGGGCTTTGGCGACCCGAGATACGCAGTATTTT	CASSLSGALATRDTQYF
NA	TRBV20-1	17	TRBJ1-5	TRBD1	TGCAGTGCCAGGGGGACAGGCTTCCCTCTTAGCAATCAGCCCCAGCATTTT	CSARGTGFPLSNQPQHF
few	TRBV2	14	TRBJ1-1	TRBD1	TGTGCCAGCAGGGACAGGGGTATGAACACTGAAGCTTTCTTT	CASRDRGMNTEAFF
NA	TRBV12-3/TRBV12-4	12	TRBJ1-1	NA	TGTGCCAGTTTAGACCTGAACACTGAAGCTTTCTTT	CASLDLNTEAFF
few	TRBV27	12	TRBJ2-1	TRBD2	TGTGCCAGCAGTACACCGGGGGGTGAGCAGTTCTTC	CASSTPGGEQFF
few	TRBV29-1	12	TRBJ2-3	NA	TGCAGCGTCACCGGGTTCACAGATACGCAGTATTTT	CSVTGFTDTQYF
NA	TRBV12-3/TRBV12-4	16	TRBJ2-1	NA	TGTGCCAGCAGTTTAATGGTCGGGGCGGACTACAATGAGCAGTTCTTC	CASSLMVGADYNEQFF
NA	TRBV7-9	14	TRBJ2-7	TRBD1	TGTGCCAGCAGCTACCGGGACAGGGGAGGCGCGCAGTACTTC	CASSYRDRGGAQYF
NA	TRBV5-2	13	TRBJ2-7	NA	TGTGCCAGGGGCTGGGGGGCCTTCTACGAGCAGTACTTC	CARGWGAFYEQYF
NA	TRBV9	18	TRBJ2-7	TRBD2	TGTGCCAGCAGCTTACAAGAGCGGGAGGGCCTTAATTCCTACGAGCAGTACTTC	CASSLQEREGLNSYEQYF
NA	TRBV20-1	15	TRBJ2-4	NA	TGCAGTGCTAGAGAAGCGGCCGGAGCCAAAAACATTCAGTACTTC	CSAREAAGAKNIQYF
many	TRBV28	14	TRBJ2-1	NA	TGTGCCAGCAGTTTTTTAGCGGAAAACAATGAGCAGTTCTTC	CASSFLAENNEQFF
NA	TRBV28	13	TRBJ1-5	NA	TGTGCCAGCACCGGAGTTGGGAATCAGCCCCAGCATTTT	CASTGVGNQPQHF